These 13 T cell receptor beta chains were all obtained from the same sample, sequenced in a study of cytomegalovirus exposure and HLA in healthy donors. It was with 60 Vbeta and 13 Jbeta primers that the PCR ran. Generated by immunoSEQ multiplex PCR, the TCRdb table keeps only in-frame clones and is missing some. Of some 120,000 clones in the sample, around 86% were seen once. Sequenced: PBMCs. These TCRs come from a woman aged 30 to 39 in good health and CMV-seronegative.

This sequence joins TRBV5-4 and TRBJ1-1, with 9 bases that match TRBD1. After removal of 0 bases from V and 4 bases from J, the junction contained 4 bases not matched to a gene. Germline V gives CDR1 SGHNT, CDR2 YYREEE (reference sequence). The CDR3 is 15 residues long. This chain's CDR3 is CASSLEGQGGTEAFF. The CDR3 nucleotides read TGTGCCAGCAGCTTGGAGGGACAGGGAGGCACTGAAGCTTTCTTT. Filled out from reference TRBV5-4 and TRBJ1-1, the complete variable domain reads ETGVTQSPTHLIKTRGQQVTLRCSSQSGHNTVSWYQQALGQGPQFIFQYYREEENGRGNFPPRFSGLQFPNYSSELNVNALELDDSALYLCASSLEGQGGTEAFFGQGTRLTVV.

The table lists this clone with a few counts. The chain has TRBV18 and TRBJ2-2; the match to TRBD1 covers 7 bases. This CDR3 has 15 amino acids. Unmatched junction bases numbered 4, after V lost 2 bases and J lost 4 bases. The germline V gene encodes CDR1 KGHSH and CDR2 LQKENI. For the CDR3, the DNA is TGTGCCAGCTCACCAGCAGGGGGAAGCACCGGGGAGCTGTTTTTT. Its translation is CASSPAGGSTGELFF.

The chain combines TRBV5-4 with TRBJ2-7, with 7 bases identical to TRBD1. CDR1 SGHNT and CDR2 YYREEE come from the germline V gene (reference sequence). V lost 2 bases, J lost 0 bases, and 8 bases stayed unmatched. The CDR3 loop spans 16 amino acids. CDR3 nucleotides: TGTGCCAGCAGCTTACCGAACAGGGGAAGCTCCTACGAGCAGTACTTC. The encoded protein is CASSLPNRGSSYEQYF. The complete variable domain, with remaining parts taken from reference TRBV5-4 and TRBJ2-7, reads ETGVTQSPTHLIKTRGQQVTLRCSSQSGHNTVSWYQQALGQGPQFIFQYYREEENGRGNFPPRFSGLQFPNYSSELNVNALELDDSALYLCASSLPNRGSSYEQYFGPGTRLTVT.

This clone was observed once. This chain uses TRBV7-9 with TRBJ2-1; 8 nucleotides line up with TRBD2. V was pared by 2 bases and J by 1 base, with 1 base of the junction left unmatched. The CDR3 runs to 15 residues. The germline V gene encodes CDR1 SEHNR and CDR2 FQNEAQ (reference sequence). As DNA, the CDR3 is TGTGCCAGCAGCTTACGGGAGGGGTCCTACAATGAGCAGTTCTTC. Translation: CASSLREGSYNEQFF.

The rearrangement joins TRBV12-2 to TRBJ2-7; the table names TRBD1, a call not compared with the DNA. TRBV12-2 is a documented pseudogene. The CDR3 covers 14 residues. CDR3 protein: CASRSRDRGWEQYF. The CDR3 bases are TGTGCAAGTCGCTCCCGGGACAGGGGATGGGAGCAGTACTTC.

The rearrangement links TRBV5-1 to TRBJ2-5, with D uncertain. Germline V gene data show CDR1 as SGHRS and CDR2 as YFSETQ. Trimming cost V 2 bases and J 1 base, with 6 bases left between them. CDR3 size: 13 residues. The CDR3 loop reads CASSFEIQETQYF. The CDR3 nucleotides are TGCGCCAGCAGCTTTGAGATCCAAGAGACCCAGTACTTC.

The chain is built from TRBV6-6 and TRBJ2-7; weak D call: TRBD1 (6 bases). The CDR3 runs to 14 residues. CDR1 MNHNY and CDR2 SVGAGI come from the germline V gene (reference sequence). The V gene lost 6 bases and the J gene lost 3 bases, with 15 bases spanning the gap. CDR3 in DNA: TGTGCCAGCAGGGACGGGACAATGAACTACGAGCAGTACTTC. Encoded protein: CASRDGTMNYEQYF.

The chain joins TRBV9 to TRBJ2-2; 11 bases are a match to TRBD2. CDR1 is SGDLS and CDR2 is YYNGEE in the germline V gene. The CDR3 spans 14 residues. Trimming took 4 bases from V and 10 from J; bases not matched to a gene: 6. CDR3 loop: CASSLKLAGEELFF. CDR3 DNA sequence: TGTGCCAGCAGCCTAAAACTAGCGGGAGAGGAGCTGTTTTTT. The variable domain in full, with the rest retrieved from reference TRBV9 and TRBJ2-2, is DSGVTQTPKHLITATGQRVTLRCSPRSGDLSVYWYQQSLDQGLQFLIQYYNGEERAKGNILERFSAQQFPDLHSELNLSSLELGDSALYFCASSLKLAGEELFFGEGSRLTVL.

The CDR3 DNA sequence: TGTGCCAGCAGTCTAGACAGGGGCGCTGGCTACACCTTC. As protein: CASSLDRGAGYTF. The rearrangement links TRBV11-2 to TRBJ1-2; 8 bases are a match to TRBD1. Germline CDR1 and CDR2: SGHAT and FQNNGV. This CDR3 has 13 residues. After removal of 6 bases from V and 7 bases from J, the junction contained 7 bases not matched to a gene.

The chain employs TRBV6-1 and TRBJ2-2, with 8 bases aligning to TRBD2. CDR3 length: 14 amino acids. V was pared by 6 bases and J by 6 bases, with 6 bases of the junction left unmatched. Looked up from germline, CDR1 is MNHNS and CDR2 is SASEGT. In DNA, the CDR3 is TGTGCCAGCAGAGCCGGACTAGCCGCCGGGGAGCTGTTTTTT. Translated: CASRAGLAAGELFF.

The chain is built from TRBV27 and TRBJ2-4; 7 bases are shared with TRBD1. The CDR3 is 13 amino acids. V gave up 4 bases and J gave up 8 bases; unmatched junction bases: 5. The V gene's germline CDR1 is MNHEY and CDR2 SMNVEV (reference sequence). This CDR3 reads CASSYRGSDIQYF. As DNA, the CDR3 is TGTGCCAGCAGTTACAGGGGTTCGGACATTCAGTACTTC.

This chain uses TRBV7-6 with TRBJ2-2; 10 bases match TRBD2. Trimming at V came to 5 bases and at J to 6 bases, leaving 12 bases not matched to a gene. Germline CDR1 reads SGHVS; CDR2 reads FNYEAQ. CDR3 size: 17 residues. The CDR3 loop reads CASSPQAGGLDAGELFF. CDR3 in DNA: TGTGCCAGCAGCCCCCAAGCGGGAGGGTTAGACGCCGGGGAGCTGTTTTTT. The full variable domain, with the rest looked up from reference TRBV7-6 and TRBJ2-2, is GAGVSQSPRYKVTKRGQDVALRCDPISGHVSLYWYRQALGQGPEFLTYFNYEAQQDKSGLPNDRFSAERPEGSISTLTIQRTEQRDSAMYRCASSPQAGGLDAGELFFGEGSRLTVL.

The chain uses TRBV19 and TRBJ1-6, with D tentatively TRBD1 (5 bases). V shed 10 bases and J shed 9 bases, with 19 bases lying between them. Germline CDR1 reads LNHDA; CDR2 reads SQIVND (reference sequence). This CDR3 comprises 14 residues. CDR3 bases: TGTGCCACCTCTTCCCCCAGGGAAGGTTCACCCCTCCACTTT. Protein product: CATSSPREGSPLHF.